This T cell receptor beta chain was captured by sequencing in a study of cytomegalovirus exposure and HLA in healthy donors. About this clone itself: Antigen unknown.

Broader study findings: The dataset shows that most TCR sequences were rare, while some public TCRs occurred in many donors. Sequences of the TCR beta chain were said to predict the HLA-A and HLA-B alleles of most subjects accurately. Further analysis, carried out later, found HLA-associated TCR beta chains more clonally expanded than equally common other chains. The investigators catalogued 150 to 200 TCR beta chains as cytomegalovirus-associated.

Primers: 60 Vbeta forward and 13 Jbeta reverse. Produced via immunoSEQ multiplex PCR; TCRdb's table is partial and in-frame only. The sample lists around 99,000 clones; around 77% were seen once. The source of this sequence is a man aged 35-49 years in good health and CMV-seronegative. Material: PBMCs.

The CDR3 spells CASSLVSMGGYNEQFF. CDR3 coding DNA: TGCGCCAGCAGCTTGGTCTCCATGGGGGGTTACAATGAGCAGTTCTTC. The chain links TRBV5-1 to TRBJ2-1, with D possibly TRBD2 on 6 matching bases. The CDR3 sequence is 16 residues long. V lost 0 bases, J lost 4 bases, and 14 bases lay in between. CDR1 is SGHRS and CDR2 is YFSETQ in the germline V gene.